This T cell receptor (beta chain) was sequenced during a study of post-analysis software for immune sequencing data (dated by TCRdb to 2013 to 2016). Some background on the complete study: Recorded disease courses included relapsing-remitting, secondary progressive and progressive-relapsing multiple sclerosis, with some patients lacking subtype annotation. The patient repertoires were set against approximately 10 previously published healthy control repertoires from donors whose ages ranged from roughly 6 to 26 years. A subset of samples was prepared in parallel using single-end sample barcoding, then pooled and co-amplified after Illumina adapter ligation. Overall study results and their limits: Multiple sclerosis patients had significantly lower normalized Chao1 diversity than controls, a result that suggests substantial peripheral T-cell clonal expansion. The multiple sclerosis patient group was slightly younger than the control group. Patients showed significantly higher frequencies than controls for a handful of TRBV segments, among them TRBV5-6, TRBV5-1 and TRBV20-1. Direct clustering with F measure revealed strong co-clustering of samples prepared in the same batch, which led to a batch-effect correction.

TCR beta repertoires were profiled from peripheral blood of about a dozen young patients with multiple sclerosis to demonstrate the VDJtools post-analysis software. The multiple sclerosis patients were children and adolescents between roughly 6 and 16 years of age. The CDR3 contains 11 residues, cysteine and phenylalanine counted. The only DNA kept is the CDR3, 33 bases in frame from the first base. The germline V gene yields SGHTA for CDR1 and FQGNSA for CDR2. The library was made by PCR. The reads were generated on an Illumina HiSeq 2500. To reduce PCR and sequencing biases, unique molecular identifiers were built into the TCR beta cDNA libraries. Every 1 to 10 million input T cells yielded some 500,000 cDNA molecules, meaning each molecule approximated one T cell. The same protocol used for the earlier healthy control dataset was applied to prepare and sequence the patient libraries. Samples belonging to the same batch were prepared together, multiplexed and sequenced on a shared HiSeq lane. Processing in the source paper ran as follows. MIGEC handled the raw barcoded reads, throwing out single-read molecular identifier groups before consensus assembly and CDR3 extraction. Clonotype tables were post-analysed with VDJtools, and diversity was normalized by down-sampling all datasets to the smallest sample size. Repertoire overlap clustering matched CDR3 amino acid but not nucleotide sequences to correct batch-related cross-sample contamination. Starting from the raw public reads, TCRdb applied fastp trimming at Q25, assembled clones with MiXCR and retained in-frame beta chains. Each record represents a unique CDR3 protein, reported with the most common genes and DNA among its rows. The V and J calls were determined by TCRdb, not by the authors. The sample includes hundreds of thousands of distinct CDR3 sequences, with about 60% observed a single time. The ten top clones hold approximately 10% of the sample.

This clonotype has just a few counts. This receptor's antigen is unknown. There are no base qualities to consult, and no much larger clone falls within one base. The chain employs TRBV7-2 and TRBJ2-7, with the D segment identity uncertain. The DNA end is a closer match to TRBJ2-5, so the J assignment may be wrong. The material sequenced was blood. The receptor was isolated from a girl aged 2-10 years with multiple sclerosis. The nucleotides read TGTGCCAGCAGTACACAGAAGACCCAGTACTTC. The resulting protein is CASSTQKTQYF.